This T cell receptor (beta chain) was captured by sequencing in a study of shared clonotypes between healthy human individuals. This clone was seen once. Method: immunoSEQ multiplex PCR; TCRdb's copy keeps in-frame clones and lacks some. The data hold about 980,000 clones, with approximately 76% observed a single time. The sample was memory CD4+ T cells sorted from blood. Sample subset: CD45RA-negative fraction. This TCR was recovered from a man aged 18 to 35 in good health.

The DNA of the CDR3 is TGTGCCAGCAGTTCTAGCGGGGGCACCTACGAGCAGTACTTC. Amino acids: CASSSSGGTYEQYF. The V gene is TRBV25-1, the J gene TRBJ2-7; 10 nucleotides align to TRBD2. CDR1 is MGHDK, CDR2 SYGVNS, per germline. The CDR3 is 14 amino acids. J was trimmed by 2 bases and V by 5 bases; bases with no gene match: 3.